The table lists the clone carrying this T cell receptor (beta chain) with many counts. This entry comes from a study of CD8+CD57+ T cells in acquired aplastic anemia. Investigators profiled TCR beta VDJ and CDR3 from genomic DNA template. TCRdb re-analysed the reads in MiXCR, keeping a single row per CDR3 protein. The data hold around 180,000 distinct CDR3 sequences, with around 60% observed a single time. CDR1 and CDR2 from the germline V gene are MNHEY and SVGAGI. This CDR3 has 11 amino acids. Trimming removed 4 bases at V and 6 bases at J, with 7 bases between. The sequenced material came from sorted CD4+, CD8+, or CD8+CD57+ T cells (not recorded which) from PBMCs. The receptor comes from a human donor in good health. This chain uses TRBV6-5 with TRBJ2-7; D is perhaps TRBD1 or TRBD2 (5 bases each). The CDR3 DNA reads as TGTGCCAGCAGTTTCGGGACCGAGCAGTACTTC. It encodes CASSFGTEQYF.